This record covers a single T cell receptor (beta chain). This clone was observed a single time. Its antigen is still unknown. No base quality values were provided; no much bigger clone lies one nucleotide off. The collaborating institutions used their own protocols to collect whole blood in K2EDTA tubes. For TCRbeta analysis, collaborators shipped samples in one of three forms: frozen whole blood, isolated PBMCs, or DNA extracted from either of those sample types. The sample originates from a study of blood T cell repertoires in COVID-19 (dated by TCRdb to between 2020 and 2021). Looking at the study overall: Collaborator samples came from the United States, Italy and Spain and covered acute and convalescent phases of COVID-19. Samples came from the ongoing ImmuneRACE study (first 160 participants) plus 1,254 subjects from 6 global collaborators. Where available, HLA class I and class II types were obtained from metadata supplied by the sample provider rather than from assay-based typing. Deeply sampled blood TCRbeta repertoires from subjects exposed to, actively infected with, or recovered from COVID-19 were included in the dataset. Nearly every sample came with metadata listing a de-identified subject ID, COVID-19 status, age in years and sex. The prospective study material was composed of cDNA or gDNA derived from T cells, B-cell-depleted T cells, or PBMCs. The repertoires were released in a freely available public database intended as a resource for research on the immune response to SARS-CoV-2. The paper's findings and limits, for the study overall: How much clinical and demographic metadata was included differed by source and by participant, and the metadata was provided uncurated.

TCRbeta CDR3 regions were amplified from genomic DNA using the immunoSEQ Assay, a bias-controlled multiplex PCR. As for the original processing: The number of nucleated cells in each sample was estimated from the amplification of reference gene primers within the assay. To quantify the absolute abundance of each unique TCRbeta CDR3 rearrangement, sequence reads were collapsed and filtered. For each sample, productive Simpson clonality was calculated as the square root of Simpson's diversity index over productive rearrangements. TCRdb carries this immuneACCESS record with in-frame sequences only. Its versions omit some clonotypes, under half of them owing to an unresolved V gene in the studies checked, with the rest unexplained. V and J calls and clone size are as listed in that table; D and trimming were resolved from the DNA. The sample profile shows around 100,000 clones; approximately 84% of them were found once. The leading ten clones occupy around 15% of the sample.

Relative to germline, V is 2 bases shorter and J is 9 bases shorter, with 14 bases between their ends. The CDR3 runs 14 residues from the cysteine to the phenylalanine. Just the 42-base CDR3 DNA is kept, in frame starting at base 1. Looking up the germline V gene yields CDR1 SNHLY and CDR2 FYNNEI. The TCR sequence derives from a woman in her sixties with acute or convalescent COVID-19. The V and J segments used are TRBV2 and TRBJ2-1, with the identity of the D gene unclear. The sample consisted of peripheral blood. The DNA sequence reads TGTGCCAGCAGTGAATCTGAGTCAAGCCTTGAGCAGTTCTTC. This sequence encodes CASSESESSLEQFF.